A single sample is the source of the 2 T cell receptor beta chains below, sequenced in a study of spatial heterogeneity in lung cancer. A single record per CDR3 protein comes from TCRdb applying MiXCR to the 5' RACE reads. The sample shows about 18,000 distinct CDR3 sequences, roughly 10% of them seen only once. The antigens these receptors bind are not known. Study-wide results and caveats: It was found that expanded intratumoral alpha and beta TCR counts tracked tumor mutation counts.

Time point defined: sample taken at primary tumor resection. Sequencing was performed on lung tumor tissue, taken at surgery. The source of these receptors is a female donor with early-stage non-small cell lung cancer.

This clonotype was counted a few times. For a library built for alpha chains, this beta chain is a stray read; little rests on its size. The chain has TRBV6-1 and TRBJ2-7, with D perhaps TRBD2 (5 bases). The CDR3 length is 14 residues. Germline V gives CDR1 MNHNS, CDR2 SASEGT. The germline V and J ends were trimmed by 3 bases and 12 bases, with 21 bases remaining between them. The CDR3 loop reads CASSDIWVMKGGYF. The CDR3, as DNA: TGTGCCAGCAGTGATATTTGGGTAATGAAAGGAGGGTACTTC.

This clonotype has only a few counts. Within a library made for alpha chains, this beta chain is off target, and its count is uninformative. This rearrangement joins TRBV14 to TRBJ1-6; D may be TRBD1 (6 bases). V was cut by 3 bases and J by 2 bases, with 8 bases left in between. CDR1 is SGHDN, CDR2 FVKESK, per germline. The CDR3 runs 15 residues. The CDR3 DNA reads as TGTGCCAGCAGCCATGCAGGGGCCTATAATTCACCCCTCCACTTT. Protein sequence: CASSHAGAYNSPLHF.